This note documents a single T cell receptor (beta chain) sequence. Its antigen specificity is not known. No clone much larger than this one lies a single base away; base qualities are absent. To prepare the library, 5' RACE was applied. TCRdb lists the instrument as Illumina HiSeq 2500. A second roughly 7 to 11 cycle PCR used a sample-barcoded 5' primer and a J-beta primer mix. A unique molecular identifier was introduced onto each TCR beta cDNA molecule by a template-switch 5' adaptor carrying 12 random nucleotides. Each sample yielded at least 3 million CDR3-containing paired-end reads. All of the RNA was converted into first-strand cDNA using the Mint cDNA synthesis kit, with a TRBC-specific oligonucleotide serving as the primer. Following uracil-DNA glycosylase treatment, a first 18-cycle PCR with universal primers M1SS and BC2_uni_R was performed on all cDNA. Regarding the original processing steps: Each sample was normalized by randomly selecting 1 million high-quality reads, each carrying a distinct molecular identifier. Reads with shared molecular identifiers were discarded instead of being binned into consensus sequences. MiTCR, run with a Q25 quality threshold and the strictest error-elimination algorithm, handled CDR3 identification, clonotype clustering and error correction. Lower-bound total TCR beta diversity was estimated with a nonparametric unseen species model using Euler transformation. In TCRdb, the public reads were trimmed at Q25 with fastp and aligned with MiXCR, with productive beta chains retained. Each entry merges the rows of one CDR3 protein and shows their most common DNA and genes. The V and J calls come from TCRdb's annotation, not from the publication. Recorded for this sample are about 1 million distinct CDR3 sequences; more than 35% of them occurred a single time. Approximately 20% of the sample is held by the ten biggest clonotypes.

The approximately 41 donors, aged about 6 to 100 years, were systemically healthy Caucasian individuals from Russia. Each donor gave roughly 11 milliliters of peripheral blood, drawn into EDTA-treated Vacutainer tubes. Ficoll-Paque density-gradient centrifugation was used to isolate PBMCs, with at least 7 million per sample. Total RNA, at least 5.5 micrograms per sample, was extracted from PBMCs with Trizol reagent. The percentages of naive CD45RAhigh/CD27high T cells were determined by flow cytometry on a PBMC aliquot from every donor. There are 12 amino acids in the CDR3, from cysteine to phenylalanine inclusive. Of the read, only the CDR3 DNA is kept; its 36 bases are in frame from base 1. For CDR1 and CDR2, the germline V gene lists SQVTM and ANQGSEA. V is shortened by 4 bases, J by 4 bases, and the region joining them spans 8 bases. The sample originates from a study of blood T cells in healthy people across ages (dated by TCRdb to the mid-2010s). In the study overall: In model experiments, template switching captured roughly one uniquely barcoded TCR beta cDNA molecule for every two T cells. For two donors (one aged 18 to 30 and one aged 80 or older), the study analyzed two additional independent replicas of 1 million unique cDNA reads from the same blood draw. The donors were divided into four age groups: young (average about 16 years), middle-aged (under 40), aged (62) and long-lived (82). To avoid experimental bias, donors of different ages were randomly spread across the sequencing lanes. To track age-related changes in TCR beta repertoire diversity, the study relied on deep sequencing normalized with unique cDNA molecular identifiers.

General study outcomes and caveats: Since profiling was done on bulk unsorted PBMCs, naive and antigen-experienced compartments could not be conclusively compared. The long-lived group showed more naive CD4+ T cells, fewer expanded clones and increased TCR diversity than the aged group, suggesting age selection. Total diversity estimates from one million sequenced T cells were considered lower bounds and underestimates. Observed TCR beta diversity per million T cells fell roughly linearly with age, and a significant reduction was already apparent by age roughly 40. Because donor CMV infection status was unknown, age-related changes in expanded clonotypes were potentially confounded. The percentage of naive T cells measured by flow cytometry correlated strongly with observed TCR beta diversity.

The TCR comes from an older woman in good health. The sequence links TRBV29-1 to TRBJ2-1, and TRBD2 may be the D gene, going by 5 matching bases. The material sequenced was blood. CDR3 sequence: CSVGRTYNEQFF. The DNA reads TGCAGCGTTGGGAGGACTTACAATGAGCAGTTCTTC.